The 2 T cell receptor beta chains in this list originate from one sample, sequenced in a study of T-cell reconstitution after alpha-beta-depleted transplantation in children. Unique molecular identifiers were incorporated when the TCRbeta library was constructed. From the PCR reads, TCRdb called clonotypes with MiXCR, one entry per CDR3 protein. The sample yields about 540,000 distinct CDR3 sequences, approximately 20% seen once. Material: PBMCs from the stem cell graft donor, obtained from the stem cell graft. These receptors were collected from a human donor who donated a stem cell graft to a child with acute lymphoblastic leukemia.

This chain uses TRBV7-9 with TRBJ2-7; TRBD2 might be the D (5 bases). Trimming removed 5 bases from V and 7 bases from J, with 15 bases in between. Germline loops: CDR1 SEHNR, CDR2 FQNEAQ (reference sequence). The length of the CDR3 is 13 residues. The CDR3 region has the DNA TGTGCCAGCAGCCCCCACACCCGCGGGGAGCAGTACTTC. Translation gives CASSPHTRGEQYF.

This clonotype came up a few times. This rearrangement joins TRBV5-1 to TRBJ2-7; D unclear. The CDR3 is made up of 14 amino acids. Germline V gene lookup returns CDR1 SGHRS and CDR2 YFSETQ. Between the trimmed V and J ends, which lost 8 bases and 6 bases, there was a span of 21 bases. As DNA, the CDR3 is TGCGCCAGTACAGACGGGTCTGCCCCCAGCGAGCAGTACTTC. It encodes CASTDGSAPSEQYF.